This T cell receptor beta chain was obtained from a study of T cells in Graves' hyperthyroidism and ophthalmopathy. Study summary: Before treatment of any kind, peripheral blood was taken at initial diagnosis. Study findings and constraints: Among clonotypes expanded in thyroid above 0.001, most were also found in blood.

CDR1 and CDR2 from the germline V gene are SGHTA and FQGNSA. CDR3 length: 13 residues. Between the trimmed V and J ends, which lost 5 bases and 3 bases, there was a span of 8 bases. At least ten counts were recorded for this clonotype. Its target is not known. Reasons for excluding patients were uncontrolled infection, other autoimmune disease, pregnancy or lactation. Clinicians diagnosed patients from clinical symptoms, serum thyroxine and TRAb, thyroid ultrasound and orbital computed tomography. Authors of the study amplified TCR beta CDR3 regions from RNA transcripts. First-round RT-PCR of the TCR CDR3 relied on the HTBI primer set. TCRdb re-called the multiplex PCR reads with MiXCR, one entry per CDR3 protein. Of fewer than 450,000 distinct CDR3 sequences detected, over 13% appear once; the ten largest clones hold 25% to 30%.

This sequence originates from a man between 50 and 59 years old with Graves' ophthalmopathy. Sequencing was carried out using blood. This chain joins TRBV7-2 and TRBJ2-1; tentatively, D is TRBD1 (5 bases). CDR3 DNA: TGTGCCAGCAGCGCTAGGGGCTACAATGAGCAGTTCTTC. As protein: CASSARGYNEQFF.